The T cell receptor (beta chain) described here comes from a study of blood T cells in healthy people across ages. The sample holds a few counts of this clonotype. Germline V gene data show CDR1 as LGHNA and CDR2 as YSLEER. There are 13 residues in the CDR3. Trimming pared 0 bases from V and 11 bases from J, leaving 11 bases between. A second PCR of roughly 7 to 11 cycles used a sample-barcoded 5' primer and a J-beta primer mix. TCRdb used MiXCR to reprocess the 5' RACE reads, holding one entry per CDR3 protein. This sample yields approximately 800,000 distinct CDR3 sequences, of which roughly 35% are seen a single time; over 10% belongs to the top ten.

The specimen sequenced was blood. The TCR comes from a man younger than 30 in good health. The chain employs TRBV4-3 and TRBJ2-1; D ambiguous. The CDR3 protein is CASSQEGIGQQFF. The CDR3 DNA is TGCGCCAGCAGCCAAGAAGGAATTGGGCAGCAGTTCTTC.